This T cell receptor (beta chain) was obtained from a study of cytotoxic CD8 clonotypes in ibrutinib-treated CLL. Assay used: immunoSEQ multiplex PCR; TCRdb lists only in-frame clones, some missing. The sample yields 130,000 or so clones, roughly 80% seen once. Whole-study findings and limits: Age-matched healthy donor levels were exceeded by baseline clonality, which tracked circulating CD8+ T-cell counts.

Concerning this clone itself: What it binds is not known.

CDR1 LNHDA and CDR2 SQIVND come from the germline V gene (reference sequence). This CDR3 is 14 amino acids long. The V and J ends lost 4 bases and 7 bases, in that order; junction bases with no gene match: 8. This TCR came from a human donor with chronic lymphocytic leukemia. Sample: PBMCs, taken after 12 months of ibrutinib treatment. The chain has TRBV19 and TRBJ1-2, with 8 bases fitting TRBD1. DNA of the CDR3: TGTGCCAGTAGTAAGGACAGGGTGGATCCTGGCTACACCTTC. Protein product: CASSKDRVDPGYTF. The whole variable domain, remainder taken from reference TRBV19 and TRBJ1-2, is DGGITQSPKYLFRKEGQNVTLSCEQNLNHDAMYWYRQDPGQGLRLIYYSQIVNDFQKGDIAEGYSVSREKKESFPLTVTSAQKNPTAFYLCASSKDRVDPGYTFGSGTRLTVV.